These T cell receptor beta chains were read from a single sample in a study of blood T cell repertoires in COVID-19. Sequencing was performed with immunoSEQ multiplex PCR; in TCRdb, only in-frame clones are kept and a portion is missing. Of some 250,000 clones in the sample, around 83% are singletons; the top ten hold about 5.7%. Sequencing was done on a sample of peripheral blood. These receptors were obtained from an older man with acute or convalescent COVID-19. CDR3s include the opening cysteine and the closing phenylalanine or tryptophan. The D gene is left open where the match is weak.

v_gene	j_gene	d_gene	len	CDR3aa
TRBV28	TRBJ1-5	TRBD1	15	CASSLGQGAGQPQHF
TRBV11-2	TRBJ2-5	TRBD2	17	CASSPIGLAGGRETQYF
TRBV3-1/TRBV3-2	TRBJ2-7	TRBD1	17	CASSQVGTWDSPYEQYF
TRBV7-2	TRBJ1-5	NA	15	CASSSQSTNNQPQHF
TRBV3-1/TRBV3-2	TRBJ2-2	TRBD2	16	CASSRRLAQNTGELFF
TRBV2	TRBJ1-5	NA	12	CASSVQYQPQHF
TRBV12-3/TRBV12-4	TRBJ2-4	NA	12	CASSLGENIQYF
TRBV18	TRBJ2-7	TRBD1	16	CASSPLGQGLSYEQYF
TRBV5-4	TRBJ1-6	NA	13	CASSLDSPSPLHF
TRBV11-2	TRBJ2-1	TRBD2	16	CASSLALAGGQREQFF
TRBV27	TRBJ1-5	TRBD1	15	CASRWTGDSNQPQHF
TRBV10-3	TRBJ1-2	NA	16	CAIRGTPTGPNYGYTF
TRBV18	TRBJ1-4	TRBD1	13	CASSLGTVEKLFF
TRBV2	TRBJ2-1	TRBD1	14	CASSGQGIRNEQFF
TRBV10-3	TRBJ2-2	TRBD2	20	CAISESRVAGPRANTGELFF
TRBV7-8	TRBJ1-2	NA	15	CASSLLEGMGYGYTF
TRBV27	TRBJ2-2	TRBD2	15	CASSLRGAVTGELFF